Listed here are 25 T cell receptor beta chains from one sample, sequenced in a study of blood T cell repertoires in COVID-19 (dated by TCRdb to about 2020). To prepare the library, the immunoSEQ multiplex PCR assay was applied. TCRdb retrieved this table from immuneACCESS and kept in-frame rearrangements only. Not all clones are present; in checked studies, unresolved V genes account for under half, and no reason is known for the remainder. The table for this sample lists roughly 400,000 clones; roughly 91% of them were counted only once. The ten most abundant clones make up 1.5% to 2% of the sample. The source material was PBMCs or T cells enriched from blood (not recorded which). The receptors were gathered from a woman in her twenties or thirties who had recovered from COVID-19.

The gene calls are TRBV5-1 and TRBJ2-1; weak D call: TRBD2 (6 bases). The CDR3 has 16 amino acids. Germline V gene sequence: CDR1 SGHRS, CDR2 YFSETQ. V shed 3 bases and J shed 10 bases, with 23 bases lying between them. This CDR3 reads CASSYGSGAAEGEQFF. The CDR3 DNA is TGCGCCAGCAGCTATGGCAGCGGAGCGGCGGAGGGGGAGCAGTTCTTC.

The genes are TRBV2 and TRBJ1-2, with D possibly TRBD1 on 6 matching bases. Germline CDR1 reads SNHLY; CDR2 reads FYNNEI. This CDR3 is 14 amino acids long. Trimming removed 1 base at V and 8 bases at J, with 14 bases between. CDR3 bases: TGTGCCAGCAGTGAAGGGGGGCAGGGTTACGGCTACACCTTC. This gives the protein CASSEGGQGYGYTF.

This chain joins TRBV19 and TRBJ1-2; D is perhaps TRBD1 (5 bases). The CDR3 has 14 amino acids. The germline V gene has CDR1 LNHDA and CDR2 SQIVND (reference sequence). V shed 7 bases and J shed 4 bases, with 16 bases lying between them. The CDR3 nucleotides read TGTGCCAGTAATCAGGGCCTCACTACCTATGGCTACACCTTC. The encoded protein is CASNQGLTTYGYTF.

The V gene is TRBV19, the J gene TRBJ1-2, with TRBD1 as a possible D gene (5 bases). Trimming pared 5 bases from V and 8 bases from J, leaving 12 bases between. Germline V CDR1 and CDR2: LNHDA, SQIVND (reference sequence). This CDR3 has 12 residues. CDR3 sequence: CASSRDSGGYTF. DNA for the CDR3: TGTGCCAGTAGTCGGGACTCGGGAGGCTACACCTTC.

This chain joins TRBV5-5 and TRBJ2-1, with 9 positions matching TRBD2. The CDR3 sequence is 13 residues long. Trimming at V came to 6 bases and at J to 7 bases, leaving 5 bases not matched to a gene. Germline V lookup: CDR1 SGHKS, CDR2 YYEKEE (reference sequence). CDR3 residues: CASNRGLANEQFF. CDR3 bases: TGTGCCAGCAACCGCGGACTAGCGAATGAGCAGTTCTTC.

The CDR3 DNA reads as TGCGCCAGCAGCTCCACCGGGACAGAAGCTTTCTTT. It is translated as CASSSTGTEAFF. V is TRBV5-1 and J is TRBJ1-1, with D perhaps TRBD1 (6 bases). With 3 bases removed from V and 8 bases from J, the gap between germline ends came to 11 bases. From germline, CDR1 is SGHRS and CDR2 YFSETQ. This CDR3 contains 12 residues.

V and J are TRBV7-9 and TRBJ2-7; TRBD2 aligns across 7 bases. From germline, CDR1 is SEHNR and CDR2 FQNEAQ (reference sequence). V lost 7 bases to trimming and J lost 2 bases; unmatched junction nucleotides: 8. The CDR3 spans 14 residues. The CDR3 DNA follows: TGTGCCAGCACCCGGCCGGGAGGAACCTACGAGCAGTACTTC. Residues: CASTRPGGTYEQYF.

This clone has a single count. The V and J genes are TRBV7-2 and TRBJ2-5, with 8 bases fitting TRBD1. This CDR3 contains 14 residues. CDR1 and CDR2 (germline): SGHTA, FQGNSA. The trim removed 3 bases at V and 2 bases at J, leaving 2 bases unmatched. This CDR3 reads CASSFDRGQETQYF. CDR3 sequence (DNA): TGTGCCAGCAGCTTCGACAGGGGTCAAGAGACCCAGTACTTC.

This rearrangement joins TRBV13 to TRBJ2-7, with D perhaps TRBD1 (6 bases). The CDR3 is 15 amino acids. The V and J ends lost 2 bases and 2 bases respectively, with 13 bases between them. Germline-derived CDR1 and CDR2 are PRHDT and FYEKMQ (reference sequence). CDR3 sequence: CASSLRTAPTYEQYF. CDR3 nucleotide sequence: TGTGCCAGCAGCTTAAGGACAGCCCCGACCTACGAGCAGTACTTC.

The chain links TRBV15 to TRBJ2-2; the D gene is possibly TRBD1 (6 bases). This CDR3 comprises 15 residues. Germline V lookup: CDR1 LNHNV, CDR2 YYDKDF (reference sequence). Deletions cut 1 base from V and 5 bases from J, with 11 bases between. CDR3 region: CATSRGGQWTGELFF. CDR3 coding DNA: TGTGCCACCAGCAGAGGCGGACAGTGGACCGGGGAGCTGTTTTTT.

V gene TRBV7-9 combines with J gene TRBJ2-5; D unclear. The CDR3 is 12 amino acids. Germline values: CDR1 SEHNR, CDR2 FQNEAQ (reference sequence). Trimming removed 5 bases from V and 5 bases from J, with 9 bases in between. The CDR3 reads CASSPPSETQYF. CDR3 coding DNA: TGTGCCAGCAGCCCGCCGAGCGAGACCCAGTACTTC.

This chain links TRBV6-5 with TRBJ2-5; 11 positions match TRBD2. Germline V lookup: CDR1 MNHEY, CDR2 SVGAGI. The V segment lost 6 bases and the J segment 5 bases; nucleotides outside the gene matches: 8. There are 15 residues in the CDR3. CDR3 nucleotide sequence: TGTGCCAGCAGATTTAGCGGGGGGGCTGGTGAGACCCAGTACTTC. Protein: CASRFSGGAGETQYF.

This chain uses TRBV7-2 with TRBJ2-7; D perhaps matches TRBD1 (6 bases). Germline assignment: CDR1 SGHTA and CDR2 FQGNSA. V lost 3 bases, J lost 2 bases, and 11 bases lay in between. This CDR3 spans 14 amino acids. The CDR3 loop is CASSLDHRAYEQYF. In nucleotides, the CDR3 is TGTGCCAGCAGCTTGGACCACAGGGCCTACGAGCAGTACTTC.

The CDR3 bases are TGTGCCAGCAGTGACTCTGCGACAGCCTACAATGAGCAGTTCTTC. Translated, it gives CASSDSATAYNEQFF. This chain uses TRBV6-4 with TRBJ2-1, with a weak D call TRBD1 (5 bases). The V gene's germline CDR1 is MRHNA and CDR2 SNTAGT. Trimming left V 0 bases short and J 2 bases short, with 8 bases between. The CDR3 contains 15 residues.

The chain recombines TRBV3-1 (or the pseudogene TRBV3-2) with TRBJ2-2; no clear D gene. Between the trimmed V and J ends, which lost 2 bases and 4 bases, there was a span of 8 bases. Germline V gene lookup returns CDR1 LGHDT and CDR2 YNNKEL (reference sequence). There are 14 residues in the CDR3. The CDR3: CASSQTPGTGELFF. CDR3 bases: TGTGCCAGCAGCCAAACGCCAGGCACCGGGGAGCTGTTTTTT.

The chain uses TRBV5-1 and TRBJ2-1, with 9 bases aligning to TRBD2. Germline V gene lookup returns CDR1 SGHRS and CDR2 YFSETQ. The V segment lost 0 bases and the J segment 7 bases; nucleotides outside the gene matches: 11. This CDR3 comprises 17 residues. CDR3 sequence: CASSLALAGGPRNEQFF. For the CDR3, the DNA is TGCGCCAGCAGCTTGGCCTTGGCGGGAGGGCCGAGGAATGAGCAGTTCTTC.

CDR3 region: CASSLLSSNYGYTF. The CDR3 region has the DNA TGTGCCAGCAGTTTGCTGTCCAGTAACTATGGCTACACCTTC. The rearrangement links TRBV27 to TRBJ1-2; no firm D call. The V and J ends lost 3 bases and 1 base respectively, with 9 bases between them. The CDR3 spans 14 residues. The germline V gene has CDR1 MNHEY and CDR2 SMNVEV (reference sequence).

The chain carries TRBV5-1 and TRBJ2-1, with 10 positions matching TRBD1. With 5 bases clipped from V and 10 bases from J, the junction kept 9 bases outside the gene matches. In germline, CDR1 is SGHRS, CDR2 YFSETQ. There are 14 residues in the CDR3. The CDR3 coding sequence is TGCGCCAGCAGTGCTGCCGGGACAGGGGAAGAGCAGTTCTTC. As protein: CASSAAGTGEEQFF. Combining the CDR3 with reference TRBV5-1 and TRBJ2-1 gives the whole variable domain KAGVTQTPRYLIKTRGQQVTLSCSPISGHRSVSWYQQTPGQGLQFLFEYFSETQRNKGNFPGRFSGRQFSNSRSEMNVSTLELGDSALYLCASSAAGTGEEQFFGPGTRLTVL.

This clone showed up just once. The chain recombines TRBV2 with TRBJ1-5; 12 nucleotides align to TRBD1. V gave up 8 bases and J gave up 2 bases; unmatched junction bases: 13. CDR1 is SNHLY, CDR2 FYNNEI, per germline. The CDR3 is 18 residues long. The chain's CDR3 is CASHTNGTGGGGNQPQHF. The DNA of the CDR3 is TGTGCCAGCCATACTAACGGGACAGGGGGCGGAGGCAATCAGCCCCAGCATTTT.

This chain connects TRBV9 to TRBJ1-5; 9 bases fit TRBD1. The trim removed 0 bases at V and 10 bases at J, leaving 8 bases unmatched. The CDR3 sequence is 15 residues long. CDR1 and CDR2 (germline): SGDLS, YYNGEE. DNA for the CDR3: TGTGCCAGCAGCGTAGGAACAGGGGGCATTCATCCCCAGCATTTT. Its translation is CASSVGTGGIHPQHF.

V gene TRBV30 combines with J gene TRBJ1-3; D is possibly TRBD1 (5 bases). CDR1 GTSNPN and CDR2 SVGIG come from the germline V gene (reference sequence). The CDR3 loop spans 12 amino acids. The CDR3 is CAGTGSGNTIYF. In DNA form, the CDR3 reads TGTGCAGGAACAGGTTCGGGAAACACCATATATTTT.

The genes are TRBV28 and TRBJ1-1; TRBD1 matches 7 bases. The CDR3 length is 14 residues. The V gene's germline CDR1 is MDHEN and CDR2 SYDVKM. The V gene end was trimmed by 5 bases and the J gene end by 1 base; junction bases not matched to a gene: 4. The CDR3 DNA is TGTGCCAGCAGTAGAGGGACAGCGAACACTGAAGCTTTCTTT. Translated, it gives CASSRGTANTEAFF.

This clone occurred a few times. The chain combines TRBV19 with TRBJ1-2; D uncertain. The CDR3 consists of 14 residues. Germline CDR1 and CDR2: LNHDA and SQIVND (reference sequence). Trimming took off 1 base at V and 7 bases at J, with 13 bases between the two ends. The CDR3 protein is CASSIGARLTGYTF. As DNA, the CDR3 is TGTGCCAGTAGTATAGGCGCCAGGTTGACTGGCTACACCTTC.

This chain joins TRBV29-1 and TRBJ2-7; unclear D gene. V lost 0 bases, J lost 4 bases, and 4 bases lay in between. CDR1 and CDR2 from the germline V gene are SQVTM and ANQGSEA. There are 11 residues in the CDR3. Written as DNA, the CDR3 is TGCAGCGTTGAAGAAGCATACGAGCAGTACTTC. Residues: CSVEEAYEQYF.

The chain employs TRBV9 and TRBJ1-5; TRBD1 might be the D (6 bases). This CDR3 has 14 residues. Looked up from germline, CDR1 is SGDLS and CDR2 is YYNGEE. The ends were cut back, 0 bases at V and 5 bases at J, with 9 bases in the middle. The CDR3, as DNA: TGTGCCAGCAGCGTAGGGACAGAAGATCAGCCCCAGCATTTT. It translates to CASSVGTEDQPQHF.